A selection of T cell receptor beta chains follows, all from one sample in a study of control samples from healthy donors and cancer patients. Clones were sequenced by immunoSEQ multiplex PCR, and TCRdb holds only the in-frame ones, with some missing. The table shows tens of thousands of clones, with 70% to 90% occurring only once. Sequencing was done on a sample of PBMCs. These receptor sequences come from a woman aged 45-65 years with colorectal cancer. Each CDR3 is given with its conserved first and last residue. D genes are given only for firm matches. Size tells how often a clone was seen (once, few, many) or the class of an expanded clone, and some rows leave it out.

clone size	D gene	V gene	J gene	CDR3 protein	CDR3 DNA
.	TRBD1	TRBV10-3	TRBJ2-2	CAIRQGQGVTGELFF	TGTGCCATCAGACAGGGACAGGGGGTCACCGGGGAGCTGTTTTTT
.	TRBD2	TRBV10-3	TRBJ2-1	CAISEWKTSGEVEQFF	TGTGCCATCAGTGAGTGGAAGACTAGCGGGGAGGTTGAGCAGTTCTTC
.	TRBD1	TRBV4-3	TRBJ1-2	CASSQGQGGNYGYTF	TGCGCCAGCAGCCAAGGACAGGGAGGAAACTATGGCTACACCTTC
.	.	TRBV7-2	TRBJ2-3	CASSPTTSTDTQYF	TGTGCCAGCAGCCCGACGACTAGCACAGATACGCAGTATTTT
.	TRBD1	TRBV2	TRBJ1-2	CASSEGQGYYGYTF	TGTGCCAGCAGTGAGGGACAGGGTTACTATGGCTACACCTTC
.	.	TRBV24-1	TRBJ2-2	CATSRSGIGELFF	TGTGCCACTTCACGGTCGGGTATCGGGGAGCTGTTTTTT
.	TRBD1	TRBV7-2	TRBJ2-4	CASSLTTGGKNIQYF	TGTGCCAGCAGCTTGACGACAGGGGGAAAAAACATTCAGTACTTC
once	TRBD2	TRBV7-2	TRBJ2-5	CASSLEAPGLAGDLETQYF	TGTGCCAGCAGCTTAGAGGCCCCGGGACTAGCGGGAGATCTAGAGACCCAGTACTTC
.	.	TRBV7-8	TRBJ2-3	CASSLFLDTQYF	TGTGCCAGCAGCTTATTTTTAGATACGCAGTATTTT
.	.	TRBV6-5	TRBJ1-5	CASSPGLLNQPQHF	TGTGCCAGCAGTCCTGGACTATTAAATCAGCCCCAGCATTTT
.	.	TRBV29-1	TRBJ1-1	CSVGGGTTEAFF	TGCAGCGTTGGGGGAGGGACCACTGAAGCTTTCTTT
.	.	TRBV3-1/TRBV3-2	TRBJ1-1	CASSHTQGLVF	TGTGCCAGCAGCCACACGCAGGGGCTGGTCTTT
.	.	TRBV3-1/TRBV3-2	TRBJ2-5	CASSLFTGGLKETQYF	TGTGCCAGCAGCCTGTTTACTGGGGGCCTAAAAGAGACCCAGTACTTC
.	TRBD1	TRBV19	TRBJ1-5	CASSMGQISNQPQHF	TGTGCCAGTAGTATGGGACAGATTAGCAATCAGCCCCAGCATTTT
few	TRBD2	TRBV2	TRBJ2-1	CASRNSGGASFF	TGTGCCAGCAGGAATAGCGGGGGGGCTTCGTTCTTC
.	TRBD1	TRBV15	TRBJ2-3	CATSRRDRDTDTQYF	TGTGCCACCAGCAGACGGGACAGGGACACAGATACGCAGTATTTT
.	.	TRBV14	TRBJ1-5	CASSHLGGPQHF	TGTGCCAGCAGCCACCTGGGGGGCCCCCAGCATTTT
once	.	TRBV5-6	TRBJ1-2	CASSLEQGIYGYTF	TGTGCCAGCAGCTTGGAACAGGGAATCTATGGCTACACCTTC